The next 14 T cell receptor beta chains were all read from a single sample in a study of T-cell reconstitution after alpha-beta-depleted transplantation in children. Study-wide results and caveats: After one year, T-cell counts and TCRbeta diversity mostly came from new T cells.

Their antigen targets remain unknown. Molecular barcoding with unique molecular identifiers was used for the TCRbeta library. From the PCR reads, TCRdb called clonotypes with MiXCR, one entry per CDR3 protein. Of hundreds of thousands of distinct CDR3 sequences in the sample, roughly 8.2% were seen once. The sequencing used peripheral blood, collected 360 days after TCRalphabeta/CD19-depleted stem cell transplant. All receptors come from a female patient aged 2-15 years who had a stem cell transplant for Fanconi anemia, so the T cells may come from the graft donor.

This clonotype was counted at least ten times. The chain couples TRBV12-3 or TRBV12-4 to TRBJ2-3; D is unclear. Trimming left V 1 base short and J 2 bases short, with 19 bases between. The CDR3 contains 18 residues. The CDR3 is CASSLVVGSAPITDTQYF. The CDR3 DNA reads TGTGCCAGCAGTTTAGTCGTTGGCAGCGCACCGATCACAGATACGCAGTATTTT.

This clonotype was found many times. The rearrangement links TRBV13 to TRBJ2-3; possible D gene TRBD2, 6 bases. CDR1 is PRHDT, CDR2 FYEKMQ, per germline (reference sequence). This CDR3 comprises 12 residues. Trimming cost V 4 bases and J 10 bases, with 12 bases left between them. The CDR3 protein is CASSSGVAAQYF. In nucleotides, the CDR3 is TGTGCCAGCAGCTCGGGGGTTGCAGCGCAGTATTTT.

A few counts support this clonotype. The rearrangement joins TRBV7-2 to TRBJ1-2, with D unresolved. The ends were cut back, 2 bases at V and 8 bases at J, with 21 bases in the middle. The V gene's germline CDR1 is SGHTA and CDR2 FQGNSA. The CDR3 consists of 16 residues. The CDR3 region is CASSLTVSYPWAGYTF. The CDR3 coding sequence is TGTGCCAGCAGCTTAACGGTCTCCTACCCCTGGGCAGGCTACACCTTC.

Turning to this clonotype: One junction end disagrees with the germline gene, perhaps due to a read error. The J gene is TRBJ1-4, the V gene TRBV6-1, with D maybe TRBD1 (6 bases). Germline-derived CDR1 and CDR2 are MNHNS and SASEGT. The CDR3 runs to 15 residues. The CDR3 bases are TGTGCCAGCATTGAACAACAGGGAACTAATGAAAAACTGTTTTTT. Residues: CASIEQQGTNEKLFF.

This clonotype was observed at least ten times. The chain has TRBV6-5 and TRBJ2-1; 7 bases agree with TRBD2. Germline V gives CDR1 MNHEY, CDR2 SVGAGI. This CDR3 region has 14 residues. J gave up 8 bases and V 3 bases, and 7 bases lay outside the gene matches. Here the CDR3 reads CASSYGLEYYEQFF. The CDR3 bases are TGTGCCAGCAGTTATGGACTAGAATACTATGAGCAGTTCTTC.

Ten or more counts support this clonotype. This chain connects TRBV4-2 to TRBJ2-5; 13 bases match TRBD2. CDR1 is LGHNA and CDR2 is YNFKEQ in the germline V gene. The V segment lost 3 bases and the J segment 3 bases; nucleotides outside the gene matches: 1. The CDR3 spans 15 residues. CDR3 amino acids: CASSHGLAGEETQYF. CDR3 sequence (DNA): TGTGCCAGCAGCCATGGACTAGCGGGAGAAGAGACCCAGTACTTC.

In its sample, this clonotype was seen many times. V gene TRBV2 combines with J gene TRBJ2-7, with D hard to call. Germline V gene data show CDR1 as SNHLY and CDR2 as FYNNEI. Trimming stripped 2 bases from V and 2 bases from J, with 1 base between. The CDR3 has 11 residues. The CDR3 sequence is CASSETYEQYF. CDR3 sequence (DNA): TGTGCCAGCAGTGAAACCTACGAGCAGTACTTC.

This clonotype was seen many times. The V call is TRBV7-2, the J call TRBJ1-5; no firm D call. V was cut by 1 base and J by 5 bases, with 6 bases left in between. The V gene's germline CDR1 is SGHTA and CDR2 FQGNSA. The CDR3 spans 13 residues. CDR3 bases: TGTGCCAGCAGCTTAGGGAGCGATCAGCCCCAGCATTTT. It translates to CASSLGSDQPQHF.

The V gene is TRBV10-3, the J gene TRBJ1-3; weak D call: TRBD1 (5 bases). The germline V gene encodes CDR1 ENHRY and CDR2 SYGVKD. CDR3 length: 14 residues. V lost 10 bases to trimming and J lost 2 bases, with 15 bases between them. The CDR3 DNA follows: TGTGCCACGACAGAGACAGTAACTGGAAACACCATATATTTT. This sequence encodes CATTETVTGNTIYF.

This clonotype has at least ten counts. The genes are TRBV12-3 or TRBV12-4 and TRBJ1-4; possible D gene TRBD1, 6 bases. The CDR3 loop spans 15 amino acids. The ends were cut back, 5 bases at V and 4 bases at J, with 14 bases in the middle. CDR3 sequence: CASSLQGGGNEKLFF. The CDR3 coding sequence is TGTGCCAGCAGTCTACAGGGTGGGGGTAATGAAAAACTGTTTTTT.

V and J are TRBV7-2 and TRBJ1-2, with a possible D match to TRBD1 (5 bases). Germline V CDR1 and CDR2: SGHTA, FQGNSA. Trimming stripped 2 bases from V and 6 bases from J, with 10 bases between. The CDR3 has 13 amino acids. The CDR3 region is CASSLRQGNGYTF. The CDR3 nucleotides read TGTGCCAGCAGCTTAAGGCAGGGAAATGGCTACACCTTC.

This clonotype occurred a few times. This chain links TRBV7-9 with TRBJ2-7; 8 bases are shared with TRBD1. The V and J ends lost 1 base and 5 bases, in that order; junction bases with no gene match: 13. Germline CDR1 reads SEHNR; CDR2 reads FQNEAQ (reference sequence). The CDR3 consists of 17 residues. The CDR3 DNA sequence: TGTGCCAGCAGCTTAGAGTTAAGGACAGGGTTTTCCCACGAGCAGTACTTC. It yields the protein CASSLELRTGFSHEQYF.

The chain links TRBV28 to TRBJ1-3; 7 bases agree with TRBD1. Germline CDR1 is MDHEN and CDR2 is SYDVKM. V was clipped by 6 bases and J by 4 bases; unmatched bases: 12. The CDR3 is made up of 16 amino acids. For the CDR3, the DNA is TGTGCCAGCAGCGCTAACCTCCCGGGACAGGGAAACACCATATATTTT. Amino acids: CASSANLPGQGNTIYF. The full variable domain, with the rest looked up from reference TRBV28 and TRBJ1-3, is DVKVTQSSRYLVKRTGEKVFLECVQDMDHENMFWYRQDPGLGLRLIYFSYDVKMKEKGDIPEGYSVSREKKERFSLILESASTNQTSMYLCASSANLPGQGNTIYFGEGSWLTVV.

This clonotype was observed many times. The V and J genes are TRBV20-1 and TRBJ2-7; D is unclear. The CDR3 runs 12 residues. Trimming stripped 2 bases from V and 0 bases from J, with 5 bases between. Germline CDR1 reads DFQATT; CDR2 reads SNEGSKA (reference sequence). CDR3 region: CSARQVSYEQYV. Here the CDR3 DNA reads TGCAGTGCTAGACAGGTCTCCTACGAGCAGTACGTC.